Below are 5 T cell receptor beta chains sequenced from a single sample in a study of cytomegalovirus exposure and HLA in healthy donors. A multiplex PCR was run with 60 Vbeta primers and 13 Jbeta primers. Measured with immunoSEQ multiplex PCR; TCRdb has only the in-frame clones, and not every one. The table lists hundreds of thousands of clones, around 76% of them singletons, with roughly 6% in the top ten. The source material was PBMCs. The receptors were sampled from a man in his forties in good health and CMV-seropositive.

The chain recombines TRBV5-4 with TRBJ2-7, with a tentative D call TRBD1 (6 bases). Per germline, CDR1 SGHNT and CDR2 YYREEE (reference sequence). The V end was cut by 2 bases, the J end by 3 bases, with 9 bases between. The CDR3 is 13 residues long. As DNA, the CDR3 is TGTGCCAGCAGCTTCCGGGACAACTACGAGCAGTACTTC. Residues: CASSFRDNYEQYF.

The gene calls are TRBV18 and TRBJ2-5; D not certain. The DNA end lines up better with TRBJ2-7; the J call may be wrong. Germline V gene data show CDR1 as KGHSH and CDR2 as LQKENI. This CDR3 has 13 residues. In DNA form, the CDR3 reads TGTGCCAGCTCACCACTTACCGCCCGCGAGCAGTACTTC. It codes for CASSPLTAREQYF.

Ten or more counts support this clone. The genes are TRBV2 and TRBJ1-5; 7 positions match TRBD1. Per the germline V gene, CDR1 is SNHLY and CDR2 is FYNNEI. The CDR3 consists of 14 residues. Trimming took 3 bases from V and 6 from J; bases not matched to a gene: 5. The CDR3 loop is CASSDGGGGQPQHF. CDR3 nucleotides: TGTGCCAGCAGTGATGGAGGGGGCGGTCAGCCCCAGCATTTT.

The V and J genes are TRBV7-9 and TRBJ1-1; 7 nucleotides line up with TRBD1. The length of the CDR3 is 14 residues. Trimming removed 1 base from V and 6 bases from J; junction bases left unmatched: 5. Germline CDR1 is SEHNR and CDR2 is FQNEAQ (reference sequence). The DNA of the CDR3 is TGTGCCAGCAGCTTAGAAGGGACAGTTGCTGAAGCTTTCTTT. This codes for CASSLEGTVAEAFF.

The chain uses TRBV6-5 and TRBJ2-1; TRBD2 aligns across 7 bases. CDR1 and CDR2 from the germline V gene are MNHEY and SVGAGI. Unmatched junction bases numbered 5, after V lost 6 bases and J lost 0 bases. The length of the CDR3 is 15 residues. CDR3 region: CASRTTSDSYNEQFF. The CDR3 coding sequence is TGTGCCAGCAGGACTACTAGCGACTCCTACAATGAGCAGTTCTTC.